This TCR beta chain is from a study of T cells after yellow fever vaccination. Study overall: With SMART-Seq v4 Ultra Low Input, the fractions containing low cell numbers were prepared.

This CDR3 comprises 12 residues. From germline, CDR1 is MGHDK and CDR2 SYGVNS. UMIs and a universal primer site were added when TCR cDNA was made by 5'RACE template switching. TCRdb recomputed calls from the 5' RACE reads with MiXCR, one row per CDR3 protein. In the table there are 600,000 to 750,000 distinct CDR3 sequences, about 12% of which are singletons. This clonotype showed up just a few times. Relative to the germline gene, one junction end is altered; a read error may explain this. Sequenced here: PBMCs, sampled on the day of the yellow fever booster vaccination. V usage is TRBV25-1 and J usage is TRBJ1-1; unclear D gene. This TCR was sampled from a man aged 25-40 years who received the YFV17D yellow fever vaccine. For the CDR3, the DNA is TGTGCCAGCCGGGGATCGAACGCTGAAGCTTTCTTT. Translated: CASRGSNAEAFF.